This T cell receptor beta chain was captured by sequencing in a study of control samples from healthy donors and cancer patients. The CDR3 runs to 13 residues. From germline, CDR1 is SGHRS and CDR2 YFSETQ. V was clipped by 0 bases and J by 7 bases, with 10 bases between them. The method was immunoSEQ multiplex PCR; TCRdb's version includes in-frame clones alone and lacks a portion of them. The table shows about 150,000 clones, with approximately 92% occurring only once. Sequencing input: blood. The receptor's source is a man aged 30-40 years in good health. V and J are TRBV5-1 and TRBJ1-2, with D uncertain. The DNA of the CDR3 is TGCGCCAGCAGCTTGGGAGGTATTCGTGGCTACACCTTC. Encoded protein: CASSLGGIRGYTF.